These 18 T cell receptor beta chains originate from one sample sequenced in a study of vaccination effects on CD4 cells after COVID-19. Viral peptide pools were used in the ViraFEST assay to expand antigen-specific CD4+ T cells, and sequencing came afterward. Following 10 days of culture, CD4+ T cells were isolated. The person's infection with SARS-CoV-2, confirmed by PCR, took place between March and December 2020. The assay was immunoSEQ multiplex PCR, and TCRdb's table has in-frame clones only and misses some. Here the sample spans more than 35,000 clones, 55% to 75% being singletons. The antigens for these receptors are not known. Sequenced material: CD4+ T cells from PBMCs cultured with HCoV-NL63 spike peptides, taken before COVID-19 vaccination. Receptor source: a human donor who had a prior SARS-CoV-2 infection.

This clone was detected a few times. The chain is built from TRBV11-2 and TRBJ1-4; no reliable D call. Trimming cost V 3 bases and J 8 bases, with 16 bases left between them. Germline V gene sequence: CDR1 SGHAT, CDR2 FQNNGV. CDR3 size: 15 residues. The CDR3: CASSFNGISEEKLFF. Here the CDR3 DNA reads TGTGCCAGCAGCTTTAACGGTATCTCGGAAGAAAAACTGTTTTTT.

This chain connects TRBV4-1 to TRBJ1-1, with D possibly being TRBD1 (6 bases). The V end lost 2 bases, the J end lost 2 bases, and 15 bases lay between the germline ends. CDR1 is MGHRA and CDR2 is YSYEKL in the germline V gene. There are 16 residues in the CDR3. The DNA of the CDR3 is TGCGCCAGCAGCCAAACCATGACAGGCGGTAACACTGAAGCTTTCTTT. It codes for CASSQTMTGGNTEAFF.

This clone was recorded a few times. A read error may account for a junction end that differs from germline. The chain is built from TRBV11-3 and TRBJ1-1; D is unresolved. The CDR3 has 13 amino acids. Germline V CDR1 and CDR2: SGHNT, YENEEA. CDR3 sequence: CASSVEVGTEAFF. For the CDR3, the DNA is TGTGCCAGCAGCGTAGAGGTTGGCACTGAAGCTTTCTTT.

This chain joins TRBV5-1 and TRBJ2-1; 11 bases map to TRBD2. Germline V gene lookup returns CDR1 SGHRS and CDR2 YFSETQ. The CDR3 covers 15 residues. Unmatched junction bases numbered 2, after V lost 0 bases and J lost 6 bases. The CDR3 here is CASSLVAGGRNEQFF. The CDR3 DNA is TGCGCCAGCAGCTTGGTAGCGGGAGGGCGCAATGAGCAGTTCTTC.

The chain combines TRBV24-1 with TRBJ2-7; D may be TRBD2 (6 bases). From germline, CDR1 is KGHDR and CDR2 SFDVKD. The CDR3 has 14 amino acids. V dropped 5 bases and J dropped 6 bases, with 16 bases sitting between them. In nucleotides, the CDR3 is TGTGCCACCAGTGCTGGGCAGGGACTGGGCGAGCAGTACTTC. This codes for CATSAGQGLGEQYF.

The rearrangement links TRBV18 to TRBJ2-3; D not resolved. V gave up 2 bases and J gave up 3 bases, with 3 bases separating them. CDR1 KGHSH and CDR2 LQKENI come from the germline V gene. The CDR3 spans 12 residues. In nucleotides, the CDR3 is TGTGCCAGCTCACCAATAACAGATACGCAGTATTTT. Translating it yields CASSPITDTQYF. Variable domain in full (rest from reference TRBV18 and TRBJ2-3): NAGVMQNPRHLVRRRGQEARLRCSPMKGHSHVYWYRQLPEEGLKFMVYLQKENIIDESGMPKERFSAEFPKEGPSILRIQQVVRGDSAAYFCASSPITDTQYFGPGTRLTVL.

V usage is TRBV3-1 (or the pseudogene TRBV3-2) and J usage is TRBJ2-1; D gene uncertain. Germline CDR1 LGHDT, CDR2 YNNKEL (reference sequence). V gave up 2 bases and J gave up 6 bases, with 5 bases separating them. The CDR3 length is 12 residues. Here the CDR3 reads CASSQYINEQFF. CDR3 nucleotides: TGTGCCAGCAGCCAATACATCAATGAGCAGTTCTTC.

V and J are TRBV11-3 and TRBJ2-1; 7 bases map to TRBD1. Looked up from germline, CDR1 is SGHNT and CDR2 is YENEEA. There are 16 residues in the CDR3. After removal of 0 bases from V and 5 bases from J, the junction contained 7 bases not matched to a gene. CDR3 loop: CASSLDPTGFDNEQFF. In DNA form, the CDR3 reads TGTGCCAGCAGCTTAGACCCGACAGGGTTCGACAATGAGCAGTTCTTC.

The chain is built from TRBV7-3 and TRBJ2-6; 8 bases match TRBD1. There are 17 residues in the CDR3. Germline lookup yields CDR1 SGHTA and CDR2 FQGTGA. Germline trimming cut 2 bases from V and 3 bases from J; bases unmatched to any gene: 6. The CDR3: CASSLDRGLGGANVLTF. The CDR3 nucleotides read TGTGCCAGCAGCTTAGACAGGGGTTTGGGTGGGGCCAACGTCCTGACTTTC. Complete variable domain (other parts from reference TRBV7-3 and TRBJ2-6): GAGVSQTPSNKVTEKGKYVELRCDPISGHTALYWYRQSLGQGPEFLIYFQGTGAADDSGLPNDRFFAVRPEGSVSTLKIQRTERGDSAVYLCASSLDRGLGGANVLTFGAGSRLTVL.

V gene TRBV14 combines with J gene TRBJ2-1; tentatively, D is TRBD1 (6 bases). Trimming cost V 4 bases and J 4 bases, with 23 bases left between them. There are 18 residues in the CDR3. Germline lookup yields CDR1 SGHDN and CDR2 FVKESK. The CDR3 reads CASSPEFRSRGEYNEQFF. The CDR3 DNA is TGTGCCAGCAGCCCCGAGTTCCGTTCCAGGGGAGAATACAATGAGCAGTTCTTC.

The chain links TRBV7-2 to TRBJ2-7, with D perhaps matching TRBD2 (5 bases). The germline V and J ends were trimmed by 1 base and 7 bases, with 14 bases remaining between them. Germline lookup yields CDR1 SGHTA and CDR2 FQGNSA. The CDR3 length is 14 residues. Written as DNA, the CDR3 is TGTGCCAGCAGCTTAGGTGTCCAGCCGGGGGAGCAGTACTTC. It specifies CASSLGVQPGEQYF. The full variable domain, rest sourced from reference TRBV7-2 and TRBJ2-7, is GAGVSQSPSNKVTEKGKDVELRCDPISGHTALYWYRQSLGQGLEFLIYFQGNSAPDKSGLPSDRFSAERTGGSVSTLTIQRTQQEDSAVYLCASSLGVQPGEQYFGPGTRLTVT.

The V and J genes are TRBV4-2 and TRBJ2-1, with 11 bases that match TRBD2. The CDR3 totals 15 residues. V lost 4 bases, J lost 14 bases, and 13 bases stayed unmatched. The germline CDR1 and CDR2 sequences are LGHNA and YNFKEQ. The CDR3 nucleotides are TGTGCCAGCAGCCCTAGGGCGGTAGCGGGAGGGAAAGAGTTCTTC. Translated: CASSPRAVAGGKEFF.

The chain employs TRBV9 and TRBJ2-3; D not certain. V lost 4 bases and J 1 base, leaving 7 bases between the germline ends. The CDR3 runs to 13 residues. CDR1 is SGDLS and CDR2 is YYNGEE in the germline V gene. The CDR3 DNA follows: TGTGCCAGCAGCATGGGCGGCACAGATACGCAGTATTTT. It encodes CASSMGGTDTQYF.

The CDR3 DNA reads as TGTGCCAGTAGTATTCCCCGGGGGGGCTCAGATACGCAGTATTTT. It yields the protein CASSIPRGGSDTQYF. V gene TRBV19 combines with J gene TRBJ2-3; 8 nucleotides line up with TRBD2. V lost 3 bases to trimming and J lost 4 bases; unmatched junction nucleotides: 6. This CDR3 is built from 15 residues. The germline CDR1 and CDR2 sequences are LNHDA and SQIVND (reference sequence).

The chain uses TRBV9 and TRBJ2-3, with 14 bases matching TRBD2. This CDR3 contains 18 residues. The V gene end was trimmed by 2 bases and the J gene end by 2 bases; junction bases not matched to a gene: 7. The V gene's germline CDR1 is SGDLS and CDR2 YYNGEE. CDR3 sequence: CASSVGRTSGGYTDTQYF. The CDR3 DNA sequence: TGTGCCAGCAGCGTCGGAAGGACTAGCGGGGGGTACACAGATACGCAGTATTTT.

This clone has only one observation. The CDR3 spells CASSLDFTGGAREQFF. The CDR3, as DNA: TGTGCCAGCAGCTTAGATTTTACGGGGGGGGCGCGTGAGCAGTTCTTC. The rearrangement uses TRBV11-2 and TRBJ2-1, with 8 bases that match TRBD2. Looked up from germline, CDR1 is SGHAT and CDR2 is FQNNGV. The junction had 10 bases not matched to a gene; V was cut back by 0 bases and J by 9 bases. This CDR3 has 16 residues.

The chain recombines TRBV6-1 with TRBJ1-2, with D perhaps TRBD1 (5 bases). V shed 3 bases and J shed 1 base, with 6 bases lying between them. CDR1 MNHNS and CDR2 SASEGT come from the germline V gene. The CDR3 spans 13 residues. The CDR3 DNA reads TGTGCCAGCAGTGAGGGGGGTAACTATGGCTACACCTTC. This gives the protein CASSEGGNYGYTF.

The rearrangement uses TRBV7-2 and TRBJ2-3; D is possibly TRBD2 (5 bases). The CDR3 totals 14 residues. V was pared by 5 bases and J by 4 bases, with 13 bases between. Germline V gene lookup returns CDR1 SGHTA and CDR2 FQGNSA. CDR3 sequence reads: CASSREQYADTQYF. For the CDR3, the DNA is TGTGCCAGCAGCCGGGAACAGTACGCAGATACGCAGTATTTT.